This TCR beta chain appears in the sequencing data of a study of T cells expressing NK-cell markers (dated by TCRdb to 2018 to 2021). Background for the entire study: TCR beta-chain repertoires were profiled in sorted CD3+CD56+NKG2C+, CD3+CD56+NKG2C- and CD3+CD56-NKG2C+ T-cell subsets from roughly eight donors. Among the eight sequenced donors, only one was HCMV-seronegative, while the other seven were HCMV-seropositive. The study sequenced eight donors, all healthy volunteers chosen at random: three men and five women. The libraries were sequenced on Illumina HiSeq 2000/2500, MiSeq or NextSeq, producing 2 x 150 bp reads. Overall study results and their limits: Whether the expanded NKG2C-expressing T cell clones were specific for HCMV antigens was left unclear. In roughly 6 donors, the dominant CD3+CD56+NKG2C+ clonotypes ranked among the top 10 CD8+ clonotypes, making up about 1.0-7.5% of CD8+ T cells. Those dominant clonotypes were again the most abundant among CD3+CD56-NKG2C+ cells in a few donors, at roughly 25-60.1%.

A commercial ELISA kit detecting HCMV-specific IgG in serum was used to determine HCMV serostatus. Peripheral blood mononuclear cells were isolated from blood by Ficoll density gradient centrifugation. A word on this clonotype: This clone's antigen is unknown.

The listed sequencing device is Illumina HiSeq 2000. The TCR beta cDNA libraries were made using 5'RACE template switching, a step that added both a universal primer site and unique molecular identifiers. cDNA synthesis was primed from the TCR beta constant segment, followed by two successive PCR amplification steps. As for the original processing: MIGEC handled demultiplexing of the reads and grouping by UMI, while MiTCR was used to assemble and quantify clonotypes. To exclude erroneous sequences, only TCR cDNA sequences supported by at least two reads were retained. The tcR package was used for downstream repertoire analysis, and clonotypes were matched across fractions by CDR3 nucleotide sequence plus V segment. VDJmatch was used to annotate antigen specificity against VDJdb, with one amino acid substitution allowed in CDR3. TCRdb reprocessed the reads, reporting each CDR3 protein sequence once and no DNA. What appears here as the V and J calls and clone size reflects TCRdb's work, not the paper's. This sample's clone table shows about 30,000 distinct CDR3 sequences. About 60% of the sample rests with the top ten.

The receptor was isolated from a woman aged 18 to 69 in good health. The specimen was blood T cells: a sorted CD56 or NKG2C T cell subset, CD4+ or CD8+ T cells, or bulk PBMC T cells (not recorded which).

The CDR3 protein is CASSVQGWDTEAFF. The sequence joins TRBV12-3 or TRBV12-4 to TRBJ1-1; the TRBD1 assignment by TCRdb is unverifiable without DNA. The CDR3, from cysteine to phenylalanine, totals 14 residues. No DNA sequence was recorded.